The 27 T cell receptor beta chains below all came from one sample that was sequenced in a study of CD8 T cells in Susac syndrome. The authors reverse transcribed roughly 0.5 to 1 ug RNA with random hexamers. MiXCR, run by TCRdb on the immunoSEQ multiplex PCR reads, gives a single entry per CDR3 protein. The sample has around 200,000 distinct CDR3 sequences; over 90% are singletons. Sample: CD8+ T cells from PBMCs. Receptors were obtained from a human donor with Susac syndrome.

This clonotype was counted only a few times. The chain combines TRBV5-6 with TRBJ2-2; D ambiguous. Trimming left V 0 bases short and J 0 bases short, with 3 bases between. The CDR3 runs 14 residues. Germline CDR1 reads SGHDT; CDR2 reads YYEEEE. The CDR3 nucleotides are TGTGCCAGCAGCTTGGGTACGAACACCGGGGAGCTGTTTTTT. Translating it yields CASSLGTNTGELFF.

The chain links TRBV7-4 to TRBJ2-1; 11 bases are a match to TRBD2. J was trimmed by 8 bases and V by 5 bases; bases with no gene match: 14. CDR3 length: 17 residues. Germline CDR1 reads SGHVT; CDR2 reads SQSDAQ. CDR3 bases: TGTGCCAGCAGCGTCCATTCGAGTAGCGGGAGGGTACATGAGCAGTTCTTC. Its protein is CASSVHSSSGRVHEQFF.

This rearrangement joins TRBV6-6 to TRBJ2-3; D remains ambiguous. CDR1 and CDR2 from the germline V gene are MNHNY and SVGAGI (reference sequence). CDR3 length equals 11 residues. The germline V and J ends were trimmed by 5 bases and 6 bases, with 6 bases remaining between them. The CDR3 nucleotides are TGTGCCAGCAGTAGATTGGATACGCAGTATTTT. Translation: CASSRLDTQYF.

The V and J genes are TRBV12-5 and TRBJ1-2; D is possibly TRBD1 (5 bases). Germline V gene data show CDR1 as LGHNT and CDR2 as FRNRAP. Trimming pared 5 bases from V and 3 bases from J, leaving 19 bases between. The CDR3 spans 16 residues. The CDR3 is CASGPTSWDGHYGYTF. CDR3 nucleotides: TGTGCTAGTGGTCCTACATCCTGGGACGGCCACTATGGCTACACCTTC.

This chain links TRBV6-2 or TRBV6-3 with TRBJ1-5; TRBD1 agrees at 7 bases. V dropped 6 bases and J dropped 0; count of bases not matched to a gene: 11. The CDR3 has 17 residues. The V gene's germline CDR1 is MNHEY and CDR2 SVGEGT. Here the CDR3 DNA reads TGTGCCAGCAGCCACCTGGGACAGAGGGGTAGCAATCAGCCCCAGCATTTT. It specifies CASSHLGQRGSNQPQHF.

V is TRBV19 and J is TRBJ1-1; 7 bases align to TRBD1. Trimming took 3 bases from V and 8 from J; bases not matched to a gene: 0. The germline V gene encodes CDR1 LNHDA and CDR2 SQIVND (reference sequence). This CDR3 region has 11 residues. The CDR3 DNA reads as TGTGCCAGTAGTATGGGACAGGAAGCTTTCTTT. Translating it yields CASSMGQEAFF. Looking up the rest from reference TRBV19 and TRBJ1-1 gives the full variable domain: DGGITQSPKYLFRKEGQNVTLSCEQNLNHDAMYWYRQDPGQGLRLIYYSQIVNDFQKGDIAEGYSVSREKKESFPLTVTSAQKNPTAFYLCASSMGQEAFFGQGTRLTVV.

The chain is built from TRBV29-1 and TRBJ1-4; D call uncertain. This CDR3 region has 12 residues. Germline V gene sequence: CDR1 SQVTM, CDR2 ANQGSEA. V lost 0 bases, J lost 8 bases, and 7 bases lay in between. The CDR3 sequence: CSVEEGREKLFF. The CDR3 DNA is TGCAGCGTTGAAGAAGGAAGGGAAAAACTGTTTTTT. The whole variable domain, remainder taken from reference TRBV29-1 and TRBJ1-4, is SAVISQKPSRDICQRGTSLTIQCQVDSQVTMMFWYRQQPGQSLTLIATANQGSEATYESGFVIDKFPISRPNLTFSTLTVSNMSPEDSSIYLCSVEEGREKLFFGSGTQLSVL.

This sequence joins TRBV6-5 and TRBJ1-1; D is undetermined. The V and J ends lost 0 bases and 11 bases respectively, with 13 bases between them. Germline assignment: CDR1 MNHEY and CDR2 SVGAGI. The length of the CDR3 is 13 residues. The CDR3 sequence is CASSYSEIAEAFF. CDR3 coding DNA: TGTGCCAGCAGTTACTCAGAAATTGCGGAGGCTTTCTTT.

The chain carries TRBV2 and TRBJ2-3; 12 positions agree with TRBD2. CDR1 and CDR2 from the germline V gene are SNHLY and FYNNEI. V lost 2 bases to trimming and J lost 0 bases; unmatched junction nucleotides: 6. The CDR3 has 18 residues. As DNA, the CDR3 is TGTGCCAGCAGTGAAAGACTAGCGGGGGTCCAAAGCACAGATACGCAGTATTTT. It is translated as CASSERLAGVQSTDTQYF. The entire variable domain, with the rest obtained from reference TRBV2 and TRBJ2-3, is as follows: EPEVTQTPSHQVTQMGQEVILRCVPISNHLYFYWYRQILGQKVEFLVSFYNNEISEKSEIFDDQFSVERPDGSNFTLKIRSTKLEDSAMYFCASSERLAGVQSTDTQYFGPGTRLTVL.

The chain carries TRBV11-2 and TRBJ1-1, with D perhaps matching TRBD1 (5 bases). Germline V gives CDR1 SGHAT, CDR2 FQNNGV. The CDR3 is 13 residues long. With 3 bases removed from V and 1 base from J, the gap between germline ends came to 6 bases. CDR3 amino acids: CASSFGQNTEAFF. The CDR3 nucleotides are TGTGCCAGCAGCTTCGGACAGAACACTGAAGCTTTCTTT.

This clonotype appeared once. The CDR3 bases are TGCAGCGTTGGCGGGGACAGAAACTATGGCTACACCTTC. The encoded protein is CSVGGDRNYGYTF. The chain employs TRBV29-1 and TRBJ1-2; 7 positions match TRBD1. V was clipped by 4 bases and J by 2 bases; unmatched bases: 4. This CDR3 spans 13 amino acids. Germline CDR1 SQVTM, CDR2 ANQGSEA.

This chain's CDR3 is CASSVVGLAEGDTQYF. Here the CDR3 DNA reads TGTGCCAGCAGCGTAGTTGGACTAGCGGAGGGAGATACGCAGTATTTT. The genes are TRBV9 and TRBJ2-3; 10 positions match TRBD2. This CDR3 is built from 16 residues. V was clipped by 0 bases and J by 5 bases; unmatched bases: 6. Germline assignment: CDR1 SGDLS and CDR2 YYNGEE.

The rearrangement uses TRBV27 and TRBJ2-7, with D tentatively TRBD2 (6 bases). V was shortened by 8 bases and J by 3 bases, with 14 bases between the two germline ends. In germline, CDR1 is MNHEY, CDR2 SMNVEV (reference sequence). The CDR3 runs to 13 residues. CDR3 sequence reads: CASGRDSNYEQYF. CDR3 bases: TGTGCCAGCGGTCGGGACTCCAACTACGAGCAGTACTTC.

CDR3 in amino acids: CASSLQILSRDRGLETQYF. The CDR3 DNA sequence: TGTGCCAGCAGCCTCCAAATTCTAAGCCGGGACAGGGGGCTGGAGACCCAGTACTTC. The chain couples TRBV6-1 to TRBJ2-5; TRBD1 agrees at 12 bases. Per germline, CDR1 MNHNS and CDR2 SASEGT. Trimming took 6 bases from V and 5 from J; bases not matched to a gene: 19. The CDR3 is 19 residues long.

The gene calls are TRBV20-1 and TRBJ2-1; 7 bases are a match to TRBD2. The V gene end was trimmed by 8 bases and the J gene end by 6 bases; junction bases not matched to a gene: 13. In germline, CDR1 is DFQATT, CDR2 SNEGSKA (reference sequence). The CDR3 loop spans 14 amino acids. The CDR3 protein is CSTVTGTISNEQFF. The CDR3 nucleotides are TGCAGTACCGTAACCGGGACTATCTCCAATGAGCAGTTCTTC.

The chain joins TRBV20-1 to TRBJ1-3, with D possibly TRBD1 on 5 matching bases. The V gene's germline CDR1 is DFQATT and CDR2 SNEGSKA (reference sequence). V dropped 3 bases and J dropped 7 bases, with 10 bases sitting between them. The length of the CDR3 is 12 residues. CDR3 region: CSASGGANTIYF. Here the CDR3 DNA reads TGCAGTGCTAGTGGAGGGGCCAACACCATATATTTT.

The V gene is TRBV27, the J gene TRBJ2-3, with a possible D match to TRBD2 (6 bases). The V end was cut by 5 bases, the J end by 1 base, with 10 bases between. The CDR3 is 14 amino acids. CDR1 and CDR2 (germline): MNHEY, SMNVEV (reference sequence). The CDR3, as DNA: TGTGCCAGCAGTGAGGGACTCCGCACAGATACGCAGTATTTT. Translated: CASSEGLRTDTQYF.

The rearrangement links TRBV19 to TRBJ2-6; tentative D call: TRBD1 (7 bases). The CDR3 length is 18 residues. CDR1 is LNHDA and CDR2 is SQIVND in the germline V gene (reference sequence). V was clipped by 3 bases and J by 2 bases, with 17 bases between them. DNA of the CDR3: TGTGCCAGTAGTATGAGGTTGGAGGGGGCAACTGGGGCCAACGTCCTGACTTTC. Translating gives CASSMRLEGATGANVLTF.

V gene TRBV2 combines with J gene TRBJ2-7; 11 nucleotides agree with TRBD2. With 6 bases clipped from V and 4 bases from J, the junction kept 8 bases outside the gene matches. This CDR3 comprises 15 residues. Germline V gene lookup returns CDR1 SNHLY and CDR2 FYNNEI. This chain's CDR3 is CASSNPTSGGYEQYF. The CDR3 DNA reads as TGTGCCAGCAGCAATCCCACTAGCGGGGGTTACGAGCAGTACTTC.

V gene TRBV10-3 combines with J gene TRBJ1-6, with 7 bases fitting TRBD1. Trimming at V came to 4 bases and at J to 6 bases, leaving 9 bases not matched to a gene. Germline CDR1 and CDR2: ENHRY and SYGVKD. The CDR3 totals 16 residues. The CDR3, as DNA: TGTGCCATCAGTGCGACAGGGCCGCATCGTAATTCACCCCTCCACTTT. It yields the protein CAISATGPHRNSPLHF.

The V gene is TRBV19, the J gene TRBJ1-4, with D perhaps matching TRBD1 (5 bases). The CDR3 extends over 14 amino acids. V was trimmed by 6 bases and J by 8 bases, leaving 16 bases between them. CDR1 and CDR2 from the germline V gene are LNHDA and SQIVND (reference sequence). The CDR3 DNA sequence: TGTGCCAGTAGCCGGGGGACGGCGACAGAAAAACTGTTTTTT. Protein: CASSRGTATEKLFF.

This chain connects TRBV27 to TRBJ2-2; unclear D gene. From germline, CDR1 is MNHEY and CDR2 SMNVEV (reference sequence). The CDR3 totals 14 residues. V was trimmed by 0 bases and J by 6 bases, leaving 8 bases between them. This chain's CDR3 is CASSLSLLAGELFF. The CDR3 DNA reads TGTGCCAGCAGTTTATCCCTGCTAGCCGGGGAGCTGTTTTTT.

This chain joins TRBV4-1 and TRBJ2-7, with TRBD1 matching 9 bases. Trimming at V came to 6 bases and at J to 5 bases, leaving 5 bases not matched to a gene. Looked up from germline, CDR1 is MGHRA and CDR2 is YSYEKL. The length of the CDR3 is 13 residues. CDR3 residues: CASRGTGHNEQYF. In DNA, the CDR3 is TGCGCCAGCAGGGGGACAGGGCACAACGAGCAGTACTTC.

This clonotype was recorded only once. This CDR3 reads CASSFQGSGYEQYF. The CDR3 DNA is TGCGCCAGCAGCTTTCAGGGCTCGGGGTACGAGCAGTACTTC. The V call is TRBV5-1, the J call TRBJ2-7; D could derive from TRBD1 or TRBD2 (5 bases each). This CDR3 region has 14 residues. CDR1 is SGHRS, CDR2 YFSETQ, per germline. The V end lost 2 bases, the J end lost 4 bases, and 13 bases lay between the germline ends.

The chain couples TRBV10-3 to TRBJ2-1; 9 nucleotides agree with TRBD2. Germline V CDR1 and CDR2: ENHRY, SYGVKD. This CDR3 spans 20 amino acids. V lost 0 bases and J lost 0; bases outside the gene matches: 12. CDR3 DNA sequence: TGTGCCATCAGTGAGTCAGAGGCTAGCGGGATAGATTACTCCTACAATGAGCAGTTCTTC. As protein: CAISESEASGIDYSYNEQFF.

This chain links TRBV20-1 with TRBJ1-6; no clear D. This CDR3 region has 15 residues. Trimming removed 6 bases from V and 5 bases from J, with 17 bases in between. Looked up from germline, CDR1 is DFQATT and CDR2 is SNEGSKA (reference sequence). CDR3 region: CSADQLMTDNSPLHF. For the CDR3, the DNA is TGCAGTGCCGACCAGTTAATGACGGATAATTCACCCCTCCACTTT.

The V and J genes are TRBV7-6 and TRBJ2-7; 14 bases line up with TRBD2. From germline, CDR1 is SGHVS and CDR2 FNYEAQ. This CDR3 region has 15 residues. Trimming took 5 bases from V and 6 from J; bases not matched to a gene: 6. The CDR3 coding sequence is TGTGCCAGCAGCGCCCGACTAGCGGGGGGGCTCGAGCAGTACTTC. Translated: CASSARLAGGLEQYF.